This T cell receptor (beta chain) was retrieved from a study of blood T cell repertoires in COVID-19. Study-wide context: COVID-19 samples, acute and convalescent, were from the United States, Italy and Spain. T cells, B-cell-depleted T cells, or PBMCs provided the cDNA or gDNA that served as material.

V dropped 4 bases and J dropped 8 bases, with 17 bases sitting between them. The CDR3 totals 14 residues. Per the germline V gene, CDR1 is MNHNY and CDR2 is SVGAGI (reference sequence). How the authors handled the data: Estimated nucleated cell counts came from reference gene primer amplification. Measured with immunoSEQ multiplex PCR; TCRdb has only the in-frame clones, and not every one. The V and J calls and clone size come from that table; D and trimming were worked out from the DNA. The sample comprises fewer than 15,000 clones, 85% to 90% of which are singletons, and 2% to 2.5% rests with the top ten.

The specimen sequenced was peripheral blood. The sequence came from a woman between 70 and 85 years old in a cohort sampled during active or convalescent COVID-19. The V and J genes are TRBV6-6 and TRBJ1-2; D is ambiguous. The CDR3 region is CASSSTRQGEGYTF. The DNA for the CDR3 is TGTGCCAGCAGTTCCACTCGACAAGGCGAGGGCTACACCTTC.